Listed here is a single T cell receptor (beta chain). The second PCR ran 7 to 11 cycles with a sample-barcoded 5' primer and J-beta primers. TCRdb fed the 5' RACE reads into MiXCR, producing one record per CDR3 protein. The sample includes 1.5 million to 1.9 million distinct CDR3 sequences, less than 45% of them seen just once. There are 14 residues in the CDR3. Trimming removed 6 bases from V and 4 bases from J, with 15 bases in between. The germline V gene has CDR1 SEHNR and CDR2 FQNEAQ (reference sequence). This sample stems from a study of blood T cells in healthy people across ages. The sequenced sample consisted of blood. This sequence joins TRBV7-9 and TRBJ1-1; D ambiguous. This sequence was found in a woman aged 18-29 years in good health. CDR3 sequence: CASSPPRDSTEAFF. The CDR3 DNA follows: TGTGCCAGCAGTCCACCAAGGGATTCCACTGAAGCTTTCTTT.